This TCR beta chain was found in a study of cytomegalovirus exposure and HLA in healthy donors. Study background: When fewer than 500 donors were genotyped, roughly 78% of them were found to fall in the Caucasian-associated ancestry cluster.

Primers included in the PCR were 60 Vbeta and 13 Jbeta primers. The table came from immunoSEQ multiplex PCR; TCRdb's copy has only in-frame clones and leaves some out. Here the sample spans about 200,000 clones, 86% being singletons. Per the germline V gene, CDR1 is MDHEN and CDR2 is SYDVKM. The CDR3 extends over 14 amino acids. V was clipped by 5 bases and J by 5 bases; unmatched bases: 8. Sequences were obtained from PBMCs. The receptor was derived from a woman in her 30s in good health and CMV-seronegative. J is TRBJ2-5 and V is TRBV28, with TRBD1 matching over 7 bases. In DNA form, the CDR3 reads TGTGCCAGCAGTGCACAGGGGCGAGTGGAGACCCAGTACTTC. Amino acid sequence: CASSAQGRVETQYF.